A single sample gave rise to the 9 T cell receptor beta chains below, sequenced in a study of cytotoxic CD8 clonotypes in ibrutinib-treated CLL. This table comes from immunoSEQ multiplex PCR, and its TCRdb copy is limited to in-frame clones, with some not included. The sample gives 50,000 or so clones, around four fifths of which show up once; 20% is in the top ten. The specimen was PBMCs, collected after 24 months of ibrutinib treatment. The receptors here all came from a human donor with chronic lymphocytic leukemia.

This clone was seen a few times. The chain combines TRBV30 with TRBJ1-5, with 10 bases matching TRBD1. Trimming removed 4 bases from V and 9 bases from J; junction bases left unmatched: 6. The germline V gene has CDR1 GTSNPN and CDR2 SVGIG (reference sequence). The CDR3 is made up of 13 amino acids. The CDR3: CAWTTDRGRPQHF. The CDR3 DNA follows: TGTGCCTGGACTACCGACAGGGGGCGGCCCCAGCATTTT. The complete variable domain, with remaining parts taken from reference TRBV30 and TRBJ1-5, reads SQTIHQWPATLVQPVGSPLSLECTVEGTSNPNLYWYRQAAGRGLQLLFYSVGIGQISSEVPQNLSASRPQDRQFILSSKKLLLSDSGFYLCAWTTDRGRPQHFGDGTRLSIL.

The V and J genes are TRBV6-5 and TRBJ1-2; tentative D call: TRBD1 (5 bases). The ends were cut back, 5 bases at V and 5 bases at J, with 12 bases in the middle. The CDR3 spans 13 residues. The V gene's germline CDR1 is MNHEY and CDR2 SVGAGI. The CDR3, as DNA: TGTGCCAGCAGTCGGCAGGGACTTTATGGCTACACCTTC. The encoded protein is CASSRQGLYGYTF.

With respect to this clone: This same CDR3 is encoded by further DNA sequences in the sample. V is TRBV28 and J is TRBJ2-5; TRBD1 might be the D (6 bases). The CDR3 totals 14 residues. The germline V gene has CDR1 MDHEN and CDR2 SYDVKM. The ends were cut back, 3 bases at V and 4 bases at J, with 12 bases in the middle. CDR3 coding DNA: TGTGCCAGCAGTTTTCTCAGGGGTGGAGAGACCCAGTACTTC. It codes for CASSFLRGGETQYF.

This rearrangement joins TRBV7-2 to TRBJ2-2; D unclear. This CDR3 has 12 amino acids. V was clipped by 5 bases and J by 2 bases, with 3 bases between them. CDR1 and CDR2 from the germline V gene are SGHTA and FQGNSA. The CDR3 bases are TGTGCCAGCAGCCATAACACCGGGGAGCTGTTTTTT. This codes for CASSHNTGELFF.

The chain is built from TRBV5-6 and TRBJ2-5; D unclear. Trimming removed 1 base at V and 5 bases at J, with 15 bases between. The CDR3 is made up of 15 amino acids. Germline V gene lookup returns CDR1 SGHDT and CDR2 YYEEEE. In nucleotides, the CDR3 is TGTGCCAGCAGCTTGAGGGCTCGCTTGGGGGAGACCCAGTACTTC. Translated: CASSLRARLGETQYF.

The V call is TRBV30, the J call TRBJ1-4, with unresolved D. V was pared by 3 bases and J by 4 bases, with 9 bases between. CDR3 size: 13 residues. In germline, CDR1 is GTSNPN, CDR2 SVGIG (reference sequence). CDR3 in DNA: TGTGCCTGGAGGCAGGATATTAATGAAAAACTGTTTTTT. Amino acid sequence: CAWRQDINEKLFF.

The chain employs TRBV7-6 and TRBJ2-1, with 8 bases that match TRBD2. Losses at the gene ends were 1 base for V and 9 bases for J; bases not matched to a gene: 20. The CDR3 runs 19 residues. CDR1 SGHVS and CDR2 FNYEAQ come from the germline V gene. CDR3 coding DNA: TGTGCCAGCAGCTTAGATGAGCGGGAGTGGGGGGCCGTGTCGGGTGAGCAGTTCTTC. This gives the protein CASSLDEREWGAVSGEQFF.

The J gene is TRBJ1-1, the V gene TRBV7-9; the match to TRBD1 covers 10 bases. V shed 2 bases, J shed 6 bases, and the junction held 12 bases outside the gene matches. This CDR3 is built from 17 residues. Per germline, CDR1 SEHNR and CDR2 FQNEAQ (reference sequence). CDR3 region: CASSLFSLRDRGAEAFF. The CDR3 nucleotides read TGTGCCAGCAGCTTATTCAGCTTGCGGGACAGGGGAGCTGAAGCTTTCTTT.

The chain is built from TRBV5-6 and TRBJ2-4, with 7 bases identical to TRBD2. V was pared by 0 bases and J by 9 bases, with 12 bases of the junction left unmatched. Germline CDR1 and CDR2: SGHDT and YYEEEE. The CDR3 is made up of 16 amino acids. The CDR3: CASSLDMVGGPGIQYF. The DNA of the CDR3 is TGTGCCAGCAGCTTGGATATGGTGGGAGGGCCTGGCATTCAGTACTTC.